A single sample gave rise to the 25 T cell receptor beta chains below, sequenced in a study of cytomegalovirus exposure and HLA in healthy donors. Profiling relied on immunoSEQ multiplex PCR, and the TCRdb table lists in-frame clones only, not all of them. Among more than 150,000 clones listed, 88% were seen once. The source material was PBMCs. The receptors come from a man aged 18-30 years in good health and CMV-seronegative.

This chain uses TRBV28 with TRBJ2-1; 11 positions match TRBD2. This CDR3 has 14 amino acids. The V and J ends lost 7 bases and 3 bases, in that order; junction bases with no gene match: 2. Germline V CDR1 and CDR2: MDHEN, SYDVKM. The CDR3 protein is CASTGTSGYNEQFF. The CDR3, as DNA: TGTGCCAGCACCGGGACTAGCGGCTACAATGAGCAGTTCTTC.

V gene TRBV19 combines with J gene TRBJ2-7; D is possibly TRBD2 (5 bases). The CDR3 totals 14 residues. Germline V gene data show CDR1 as LNHDA and CDR2 as SQIVND (reference sequence). V was shortened by 6 bases and J by 5 bases, with 17 bases between the two germline ends. The CDR3 DNA sequence: TGTGCCAGTAGGCAGACCGCGGGTCCTAACGAGCAGTACTTC. This encodes CASRQTAGPNEQYF. Full variable domain (rest looked up from reference TRBV19 and TRBJ2-7): DGGITQSPKYLFRKEGQNVTLSCEQNLNHDAMYWYRQDPGQGLRLIYYSQIVNDFQKGDIAEGYSVSREKKESFPLTVTSAQKNPTAFYLCASRQTAGPNEQYFGPGTRLTVT.

This clone was recorded once. The V and J genes are TRBV29-1 and TRBJ2-5, with TRBD2 matching over 7 bases. V was clipped by 3 bases and J by 5 bases; unmatched bases: 3. This CDR3 region has 12 residues. The germline gives CDR1 SQVTM, CDR2 ANQGSEA. This CDR3 is CSVDSSGETQYF. The CDR3 region has the DNA TGCAGCGTTGATAGTAGCGGGGAGACCCAGTACTTC.

The gene calls are TRBV30 and TRBJ1-5; 9 bases fit TRBD1. Germline V gives CDR1 GTSNPN, CDR2 SVGIG (reference sequence). CDR3 length equals 15 residues. V lost 0 bases and J lost 4; bases outside the gene matches: 4. This CDR3 reads CAWSVGGTGNQPQHF. As DNA, the CDR3 is TGTGCCTGGAGTGTAGGCGGGACAGGGAATCAGCCCCAGCATTTT.

This chain links TRBV25-1 with TRBJ2-1; 11 bases fit TRBD2. V shed 4 bases and J 7 bases; nucleotides not matched to a gene: 6. This CDR3 is 15 amino acids long. Germline CDR1 reads MGHDK; CDR2 reads SYGVNS. This chain's CDR3 is CASSALAGGKNEQFF. CDR3 in DNA: TGTGCCAGCAGTGCTTTAGCGGGAGGGAAGAATGAGCAGTTCTTC.

The V call is TRBV28, the J call TRBJ2-5, with 11 bases identical to TRBD1. The CDR3 extends over 15 amino acids. Germline lookup yields CDR1 MDHEN and CDR2 SYDVKM. V gave up 5 bases and J gave up 4 bases; unmatched junction bases: 6. Here the CDR3 reads CASSTWTGGRETQYF. CDR3 DNA: TGTGCCAGCAGTACTTGGACAGGGGGCCGAGAGACCCAGTACTTC.

The chain uses TRBV28 and TRBJ2-2; D ambiguous. Trimming left V 2 bases short and J 8 bases short, with 6 bases between. CDR1 MDHEN and CDR2 SYDVKM come from the germline V gene. The CDR3 runs to 12 residues. Written as DNA, the CDR3 is TGTGCCAGCAGTTTACCAGGAGGGGAGCTGTTTTTT. Translating it yields CASSLPGGELFF.

This clone was seen more than once but under ten times. The V and J genes are TRBV10-1 and TRBJ1-6; 8 bases agree with TRBD1. The CDR3 spans 16 residues. V lost 4 bases and J lost 13; bases outside the gene matches: 15. Per germline, CDR1 WNHNN and CDR2 SYGVQD (reference sequence). CDR3 in DNA: TGCGCCAGCAGTGTGAGTGCGGCAGGGGGCGCAGGGCCCCTCCACTTT. It specifies CASSVSAAGGAGPLHF.

This chain links TRBV5-1 with TRBJ2-5, with TRBD1 matching 9 bases. This CDR3 is 14 amino acids long. CDR1 SGHRS and CDR2 YFSETQ come from the germline V gene. The ends lost 0 bases at V and 7 bases at J; junction bases unmatched: 4. The CDR3 DNA sequence: TGCGCCAGCAGCTTGGGGACAGGGGACGGGACCCAGTACTTC. This translates into CASSLGTGDGTQYF.

The chain couples TRBV5-6 to TRBJ2-1, with 11 nucleotides matching TRBD2. The V gene end was trimmed by 3 bases and the J gene end by 6 bases; junction bases not matched to a gene: 5. The CDR3 totals 15 residues. The germline CDR1 and CDR2 sequences are SGHDT and YYEEEE. This CDR3 is CASSSRLAGRNEQFF. For the CDR3, the DNA is TGTGCCAGCAGCTCCCGACTAGCGGGACGCAATGAGCAGTTCTTC.

This chain connects TRBV7-2 to TRBJ2-2, with a possible D match to TRBD2 (5 bases). Germline V CDR1 and CDR2: SGHTA, FQGNSA. The CDR3 is 13 amino acids. The V end lost 3 bases, the J end lost 7 bases, and 9 bases lay between the germline ends. CDR3 protein: CASSFLANGELFF. The CDR3 DNA sequence: TGTGCCAGCAGCTTTCTAGCCAACGGGGAGCTGTTTTTT.

CDR3 region: CASSREQPQHF. As DNA, the CDR3 is TGTGCCAGCAGCCGGGAACAGCCCCAGCATTTT. The chain is built from TRBV28 and TRBJ1-5; D remains unclear. V was pared by 6 bases and J by 7 bases, with 7 bases between. This CDR3 spans 11 amino acids. Germline CDR1 MDHEN, CDR2 SYDVKM.

This clone occurred once. J is TRBJ2-3 and V is TRBV7-6; 9 bases are a match to TRBD1. CDR3 size: 16 residues. Germline assignment: CDR1 SGHVS and CDR2 FNYEAQ. V shed 3 bases and J 6 bases; nucleotides not matched to a gene: 10. The CDR3 here is CASSFFGQGFTDTQYF. In DNA, the CDR3 is TGTGCCAGCAGCTTTTTCGGACAGGGGTTTACTGATACGCAGTATTTT.

V gene TRBV4-2 combines with J gene TRBJ1-2; D uncertain. Trimming left V 0 bases short and J 8 bases short, with 10 bases between. This CDR3 has 13 amino acids. Looked up from germline, CDR1 is LGHNA and CDR2 is YNFKEQ. The CDR3 DNA sequence: TGTGCCAGCAGCCAAGATCAGACTGACGGCTACACCTTC. Protein product: CASSQDQTDGYTF.

V and J are TRBV10-3 and TRBJ2-2; 10 nucleotides line up with TRBD2. V dropped 10 bases and J dropped 6; count of bases not matched to a gene: 8. The V gene's germline CDR1 is ENHRY and CDR2 SYGVKD. The CDR3 totals 14 residues. The CDR3 DNA is TGTGCCACTTTAGCGGGGGGAGTCGCCGGGGAGCTGTTTTTT. Translated, it gives CATLAGGVAGELFF.

The V and J genes are TRBV5-6 and TRBJ2-2; perhaps TRBD2 as D (5 bases). There are 13 residues in the CDR3. V was shortened by 0 bases and J by 9 bases, with 9 bases between the two germline ends. Germline assignment: CDR1 SGHDT and CDR2 YYEEEE. The CDR3 spells CASSLGELRELFF. DNA for the CDR3: TGTGCCAGCAGCTTGGGGGAGCTGCGGGAGCTGTTTTTT.

The V and J genes are TRBV6-5 and TRBJ1-1; tentative D call: TRBD1 (6 bases). The germline gives CDR1 MNHEY, CDR2 SVGAGI. The CDR3 loop spans 14 amino acids. Trimming pared 6 bases from V and 4 bases from J, leaving 15 bases between. The CDR3 coding sequence is TGTGCCAGCAGAGCACCAGGGGATGTCACTGAAGCTTTCTTT. It is translated as CASRAPGDVTEAFF.

This chain uses TRBV11-2 with TRBJ2-7, with TRBD2 matching over 9 bases. Germline V gives CDR1 SGHAT, CDR2 FQNNGV. CDR3 size: 16 residues. The junction had 8 bases not matched to a gene; V was cut back by 3 bases and J by 2 bases. The CDR3: CASSFPDIAGAYEQYF. The CDR3 DNA follows: TGTGCCAGCAGCTTCCCTGATATAGCGGGGGCCTACGAGCAGTACTTC. The variable domain in full, completed from reference TRBV11-2 and TRBJ2-7, reads EAGVAQSPRYKIIEKRQSVAFWCNPISGHATLYWYQQILGQGPKLLIQFQNNGVVDDSQLPKDRFSAERLKGVDSTLKIQPAKLEDSAVYLCASSFPDIAGAYEQYFGPGTRLTVT.

This clone has a handful of counts. This chain connects TRBV4-3 to TRBJ2-1, with a possible D match to TRBD1 (6 bases). The CDR3 sequence is 16 residues long. Trimming stripped 0 bases from V and 7 bases from J, with 16 bases between. Germline V CDR1 and CDR2: LGHNA, YSLEER. The CDR3 protein is CASSQDIGQGKNEQFF. The CDR3 DNA follows: TGCGCCAGCAGCCAAGATATAGGTCAGGGGAAAAATGAGCAGTTCTTC.

The chain couples TRBV19 to TRBJ1-5, with TRBD1 matching over 10 bases. Per germline, CDR1 LNHDA and CDR2 SQIVND (reference sequence). J lost 5 bases, V lost 7 bases, and 8 bases had no gene match. CDR3 size: 15 residues. This CDR3 is CASKTTGTGDQPQHF. CDR3 nucleotides: TGTGCCAGTAAGACTACCGGGACAGGGGATCAGCCCCAGCATTTT.

This clone showed up just once. V is TRBV18 and J is TRBJ2-2; D not certain. The CDR3 covers 15 residues. Trimming removed 3 bases at V and 4 bases at J, with 12 bases between. Germline-derived CDR1 and CDR2 are KGHSH and LQKENI. The CDR3 DNA reads as TGTGCCAGCTCACCGTCAGGTGCGAGCACCGGGGAGCTGTTTTTT. As protein: CASSPSGASTGELFF.

This clone was counted a single time. The V call is TRBV6-5, the J call TRBJ2-4; no clear D. This CDR3 is 14 amino acids long. V lost 6 bases to trimming and J lost 11 bases, with 20 bases between them. CDR1 is MNHEY, CDR2 SVGAGI, per germline. Written as DNA, the CDR3 is TGTGCCAGCAGACCCTCGTGGCAGGCCCCTTTTCAGTACTTC. It translates to CASRPSWQAPFQYF.

This clone was seen once. The rearrangement uses TRBV5-5 and TRBJ2-4; the match to TRBD2 covers 8 bases. The germline V gene encodes CDR1 SGHKS and CDR2 YYEKEE (reference sequence). Trimming took 1 base from V and 0 from J; bases not matched to a gene: 3. CDR3 size: 16 residues. As DNA, the CDR3 is TGTGCCAGCAGCTTGCGGGAGGGGGAAGCCAAAAACATTCAGTACTTC. Amino acid sequence: CASSLREGEAKNIQYF.

The V and J genes are TRBV19 and TRBJ2-7; 9 positions match TRBD1. Per germline, CDR1 LNHDA and CDR2 SQIVND (reference sequence). The CDR3 runs 12 residues. The V gene end was trimmed by 5 bases and the J gene end by 4 bases; junction bases not matched to a gene: 0. The CDR3 bases are TGTGCCAGTAGTGACAGGGGGTACGAGCAGTACTTC. Translation gives CASSDRGYEQYF.

This chain joins TRBV5-1 and TRBJ2-1; D call uncertain. V lost 4 bases to trimming and J lost 10 bases, with 12 bases between them. CDR3 length equals 12 residues. Germline assignment: CDR1 SGHRS and CDR2 YFSETQ. The CDR3 nucleotides read TGCGCCAGCAGCAGAGGTCCACGGGAGCAGTTCTTC. This translates into CASSRGPREQFF.